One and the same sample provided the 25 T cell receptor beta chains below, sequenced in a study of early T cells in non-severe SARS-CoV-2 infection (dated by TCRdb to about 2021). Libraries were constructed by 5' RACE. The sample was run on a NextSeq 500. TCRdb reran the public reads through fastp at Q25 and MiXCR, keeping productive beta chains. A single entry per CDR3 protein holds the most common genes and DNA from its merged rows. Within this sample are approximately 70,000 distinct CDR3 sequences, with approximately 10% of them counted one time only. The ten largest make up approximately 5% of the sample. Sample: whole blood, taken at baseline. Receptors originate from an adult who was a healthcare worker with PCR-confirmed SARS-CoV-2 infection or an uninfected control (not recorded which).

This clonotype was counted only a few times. The CDR3 region is CGAEGITTPLHF. CDR3 sequence (DNA): TGCGGGGCCGAGGGGATCACCACACCCCTCCACTTT. The gene calls are TRBV20-1 and TRBJ1-6; D is perhaps TRBD1 (5 bases). Germline V gives CDR1 DFQATT, CDR2 SNEGSKA (reference sequence). CDR3 length: 12 amino acids.

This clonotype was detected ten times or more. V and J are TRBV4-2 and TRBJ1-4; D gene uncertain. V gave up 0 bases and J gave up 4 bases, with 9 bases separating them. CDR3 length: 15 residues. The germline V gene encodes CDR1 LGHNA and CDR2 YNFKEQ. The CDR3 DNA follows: TGTGCCAGCAGCCAAGAGGATGCGAATAATGAAAAACTGTTTTTT. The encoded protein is CASSQEDANNEKLFF.

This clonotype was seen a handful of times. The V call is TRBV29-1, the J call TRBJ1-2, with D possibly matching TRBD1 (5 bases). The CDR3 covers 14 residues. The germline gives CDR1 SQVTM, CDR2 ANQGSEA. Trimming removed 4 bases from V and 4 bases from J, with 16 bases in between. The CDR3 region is CSVGGDRAPYGYTF. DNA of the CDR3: TGCAGCGTTGGAGGGGACCGGGCCCCCTATGGCTACACCTTC.

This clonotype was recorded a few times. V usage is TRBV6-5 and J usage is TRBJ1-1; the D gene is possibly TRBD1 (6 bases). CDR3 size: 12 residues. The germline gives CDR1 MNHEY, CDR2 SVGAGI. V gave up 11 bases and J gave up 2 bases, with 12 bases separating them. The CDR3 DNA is TGTGCCGCCCAAGGGGGTAACACTGAAGCTTTCTTT. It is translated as CAAQGGNTEAFF.

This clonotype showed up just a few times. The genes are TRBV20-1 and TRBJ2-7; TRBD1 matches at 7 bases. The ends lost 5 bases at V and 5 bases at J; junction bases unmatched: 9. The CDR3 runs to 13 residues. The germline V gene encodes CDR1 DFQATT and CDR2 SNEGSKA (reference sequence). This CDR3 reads CSAFRGLSDEQYF. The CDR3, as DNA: TGCAGTGCTTTTAGGGGGCTAAGCGACGAGCAGTACTTC.

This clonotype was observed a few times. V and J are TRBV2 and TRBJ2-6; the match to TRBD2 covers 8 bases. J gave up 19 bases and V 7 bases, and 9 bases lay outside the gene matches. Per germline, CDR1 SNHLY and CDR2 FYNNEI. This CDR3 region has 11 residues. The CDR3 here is CASTREGRGTF. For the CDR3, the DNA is TGTGCCAGCACCCGGGAGGGTAGAGGCACTTTC. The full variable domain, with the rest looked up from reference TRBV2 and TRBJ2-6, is EPEVTQTPSHQVTQMGQEVILRCVPISNHLYFYWYRQILGQKVEFLVSFYNNEISEKSEIFDDQFSVERPDGSNFTLKIRSTKLEDSAMYFCASTREGRGTFGAGSRLTVL.

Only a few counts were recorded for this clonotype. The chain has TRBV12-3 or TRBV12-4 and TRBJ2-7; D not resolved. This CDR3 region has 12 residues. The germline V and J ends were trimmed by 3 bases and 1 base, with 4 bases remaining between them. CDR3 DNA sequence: TGTGCCAGCAGTTTTGGTTCCTACGAGCAGTACTTC. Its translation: CASSFGSYEQYF.

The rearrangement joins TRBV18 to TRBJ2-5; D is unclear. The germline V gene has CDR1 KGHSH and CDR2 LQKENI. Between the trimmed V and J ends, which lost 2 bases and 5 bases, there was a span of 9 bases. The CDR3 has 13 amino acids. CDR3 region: CASSPGKTETQYF. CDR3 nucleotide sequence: TGTGCCAGCTCACCAGGCAAGACGGAGACCCAGTACTTC.

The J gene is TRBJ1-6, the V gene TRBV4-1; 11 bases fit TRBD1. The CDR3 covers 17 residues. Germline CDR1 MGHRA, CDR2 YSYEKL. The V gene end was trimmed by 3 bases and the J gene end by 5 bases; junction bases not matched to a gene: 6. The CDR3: CASSHRDRGFNNSPLHF. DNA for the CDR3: TGCGCCAGCAGCCACCGGGACAGGGGGTTTAATAATTCACCCCTCCACTTT.

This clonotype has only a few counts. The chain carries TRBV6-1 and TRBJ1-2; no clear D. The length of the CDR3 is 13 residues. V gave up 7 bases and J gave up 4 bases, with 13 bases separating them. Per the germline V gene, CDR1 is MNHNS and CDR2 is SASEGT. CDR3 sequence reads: CASNAVQIYGYTF. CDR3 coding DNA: TGTGCCAGCAACGCCGTCCAGATCTATGGCTACACCTTC.

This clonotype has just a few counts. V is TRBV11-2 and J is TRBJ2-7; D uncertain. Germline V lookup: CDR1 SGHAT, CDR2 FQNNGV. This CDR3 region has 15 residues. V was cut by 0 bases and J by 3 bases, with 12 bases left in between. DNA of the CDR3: TGTGCCAGCAGCTTAGAGTCAGGAAAAGTCTACGAGCAGTACTTC. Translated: CASSLESGKVYEQYF.

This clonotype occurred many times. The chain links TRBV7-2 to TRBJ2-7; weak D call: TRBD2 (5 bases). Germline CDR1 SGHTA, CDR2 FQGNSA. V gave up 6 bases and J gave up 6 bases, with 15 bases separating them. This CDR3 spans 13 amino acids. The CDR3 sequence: CASSPTRWGEQYF. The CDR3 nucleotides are TGTGCCAGCAGTCCTACTAGATGGGGCGAGCAGTACTTC.

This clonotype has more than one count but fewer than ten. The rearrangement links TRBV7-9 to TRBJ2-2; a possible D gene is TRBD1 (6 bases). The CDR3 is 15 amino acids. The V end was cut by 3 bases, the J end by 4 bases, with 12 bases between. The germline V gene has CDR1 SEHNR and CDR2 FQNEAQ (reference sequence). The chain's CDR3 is CASSFWGQSTGELFF. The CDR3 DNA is TGTGCCAGCAGCTTCTGGGGGCAGAGCACCGGGGAGCTGTTTTTT.

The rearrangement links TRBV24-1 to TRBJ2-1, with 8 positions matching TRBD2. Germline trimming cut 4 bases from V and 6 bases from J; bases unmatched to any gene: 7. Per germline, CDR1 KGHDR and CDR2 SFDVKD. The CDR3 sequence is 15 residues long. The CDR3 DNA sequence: TGTGCCACCAGTGACCCTTCGGGAGGGCCCAATGAGCAGTTCTTC. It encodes CATSDPSGGPNEQFF.

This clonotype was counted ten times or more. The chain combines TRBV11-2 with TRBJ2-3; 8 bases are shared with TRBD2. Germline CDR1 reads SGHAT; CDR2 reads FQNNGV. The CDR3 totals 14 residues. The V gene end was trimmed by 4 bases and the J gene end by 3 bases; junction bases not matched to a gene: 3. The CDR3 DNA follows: TGTGCCAGCAGCTGGACGGGAGGGACAGATACGCAGTATTTT. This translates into CASSWTGGTDTQYF.

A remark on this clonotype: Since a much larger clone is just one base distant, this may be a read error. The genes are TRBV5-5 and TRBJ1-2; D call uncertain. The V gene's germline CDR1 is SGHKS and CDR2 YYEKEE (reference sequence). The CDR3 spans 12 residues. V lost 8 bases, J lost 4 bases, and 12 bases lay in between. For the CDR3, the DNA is TGTGCCAGTCGAGCCAACACCTATGGCTACACCTTC. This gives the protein CASRANTYGYTF.

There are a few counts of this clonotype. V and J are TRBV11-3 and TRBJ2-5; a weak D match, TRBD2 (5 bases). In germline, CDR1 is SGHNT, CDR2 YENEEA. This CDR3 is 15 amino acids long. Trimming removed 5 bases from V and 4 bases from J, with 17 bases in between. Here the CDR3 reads CASSQSGFTLETQYF. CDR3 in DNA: TGTGCCAGCAGCCAATCGGGGTTCACTCTAGAGACCCAGTACTTC. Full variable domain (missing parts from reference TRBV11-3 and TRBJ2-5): EAGVVQSPRYKIIEKKQPVAFWCNPISGHNTLYWYLQNLGQGPELLIRYENEEAVDDSQLPKDRFSAERLKGVDSTLKIQPAELGDSAVYLCASSQSGFTLETQYFGPGTRLLVL.

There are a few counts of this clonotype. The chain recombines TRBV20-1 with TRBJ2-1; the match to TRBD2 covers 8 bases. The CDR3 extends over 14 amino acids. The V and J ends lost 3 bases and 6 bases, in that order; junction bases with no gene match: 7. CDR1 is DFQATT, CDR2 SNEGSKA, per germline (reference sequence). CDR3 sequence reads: CSASGGARVNEQFF. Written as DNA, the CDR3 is TGCAGTGCTAGCGGGGGGGCGCGGGTCAATGAGCAGTTCTTC.

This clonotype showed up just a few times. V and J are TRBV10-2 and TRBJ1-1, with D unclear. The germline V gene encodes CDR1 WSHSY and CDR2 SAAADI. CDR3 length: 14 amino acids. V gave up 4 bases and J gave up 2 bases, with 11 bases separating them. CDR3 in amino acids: CASSGPTTNTEAFF. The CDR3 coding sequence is TGCGCCAGCAGTGGCCCCACAACCAACACTGAAGCTTTCTTT.

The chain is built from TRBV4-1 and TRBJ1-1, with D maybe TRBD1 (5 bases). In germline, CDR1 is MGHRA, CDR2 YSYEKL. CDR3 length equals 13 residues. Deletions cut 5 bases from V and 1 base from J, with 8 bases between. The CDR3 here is CASSWGENTEAFF. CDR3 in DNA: TGCGCCAGCAGCTGGGGGGAGAACACTGAAGCTTTCTTT.

The CDR3 loop reads CASSLGPGATDTQYF. The CDR3 DNA is TGTGCCAGCAGCTTGGGACCGGGAGCAACAGATACGCAGTATTTT. The chain recombines TRBV7-6 with TRBJ2-3; perhaps TRBD2 as D (6 bases). Trimming removed 3 bases from V and 3 bases from J, with 13 bases in between. This CDR3 is built from 15 residues. Germline V gene sequence: CDR1 SGHVS, CDR2 FNYEAQ.

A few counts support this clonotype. CDR3 sequence reads: CSARDRGGSAEAFF. Written as DNA, the CDR3 is TGCAGTGCTAGAGATCGAGGGGGGAGCGCTGAAGCTTTCTTT. The chain is built from TRBV20-1 and TRBJ1-1; D may be TRBD1 (6 bases). V lost 0 bases and J 6 bases, leaving 14 bases between the germline ends. From germline, CDR1 is DFQATT and CDR2 SNEGSKA (reference sequence). The CDR3 sequence is 14 residues long.

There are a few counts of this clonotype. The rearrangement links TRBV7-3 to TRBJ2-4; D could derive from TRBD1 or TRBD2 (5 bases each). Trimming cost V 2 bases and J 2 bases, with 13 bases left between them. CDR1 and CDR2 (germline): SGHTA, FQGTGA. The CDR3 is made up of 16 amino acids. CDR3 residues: CASSLQGRGSKNIQYF. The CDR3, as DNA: TGTGCCAGCAGCTTACAGGGACGGGGATCCAAAAACATTCAGTACTTC. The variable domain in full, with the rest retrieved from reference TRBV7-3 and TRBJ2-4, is GAGVSQTPSNKVTEKGKYVELRCDPISGHTALYWYRQSLGQGPEFLIYFQGTGAADDSGLPNDRFFAVRPEGSVSTLKIQRTERGDSAVYLCASSLQGRGSKNIQYFGAGTRLSVL.

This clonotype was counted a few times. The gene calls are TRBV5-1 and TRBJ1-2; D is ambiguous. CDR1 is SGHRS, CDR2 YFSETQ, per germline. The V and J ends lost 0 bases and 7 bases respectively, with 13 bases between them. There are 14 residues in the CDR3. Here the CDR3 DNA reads TGCGCCAGCAGCTTGGAACGTCCGGCGAGTGGCTACACCTTC. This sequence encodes CASSLERPASGYTF.

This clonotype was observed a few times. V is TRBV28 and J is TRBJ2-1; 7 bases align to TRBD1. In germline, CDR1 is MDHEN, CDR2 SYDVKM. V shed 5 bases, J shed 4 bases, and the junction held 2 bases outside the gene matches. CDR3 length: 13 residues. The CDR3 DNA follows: TGTGCCAGCAGTCAGGACAGGTACAATGAGCAGTTCTTC. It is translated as CASSQDRYNEQFF.